This TCR beta chain was observed in a study of blood T cells in healthy people across ages. Study-wide findings and caveats: Long-lived donors had more naive CD4+ cells and higher diversity than aged donors.

The CDR3 is made up of 16 amino acids. Germline-derived CDR1 and CDR2 are LNHNV and YYDKDF (reference sequence). V was cut by 0 bases and J by 3 bases, with 12 bases left in between. A second PCR of 7 to 11 cycles used a sample-barcoded 5' primer and a J-beta primer mix. Via MiXCR, TCRdb re-called the 5' RACE reads, giving one row per CDR3 protein. Among 850,000 or so distinct CDR3 sequences, under 30% were seen once, and the ten largest hold around 16%. Points on this clonotype: Its specificity is unknown.

The rearrangement joins TRBV15 to TRBJ1-3; D is unresolved. This sequence originates from an elderly woman in good health. Sequencing input: blood. The CDR3 spells CATSRDRRVYGNTIYF. The CDR3 nucleotides are TGTGCCACCAGCAGAGATCGGCGGGTGTATGGAAACACCATATATTTT. The variable domain in full, completed from reference TRBV15 and TRBJ1-3, reads DAMVIQNPRYQVTQFGKPVTLSCSQTLNHNVMYWYQQKSSQAPKLLFHYYDKDFNNEADTPDNFQSRRPNTSFCFLDIRSPGLGDTAMYLCATSRDRRVYGNTIYFGEGSWLTVV.